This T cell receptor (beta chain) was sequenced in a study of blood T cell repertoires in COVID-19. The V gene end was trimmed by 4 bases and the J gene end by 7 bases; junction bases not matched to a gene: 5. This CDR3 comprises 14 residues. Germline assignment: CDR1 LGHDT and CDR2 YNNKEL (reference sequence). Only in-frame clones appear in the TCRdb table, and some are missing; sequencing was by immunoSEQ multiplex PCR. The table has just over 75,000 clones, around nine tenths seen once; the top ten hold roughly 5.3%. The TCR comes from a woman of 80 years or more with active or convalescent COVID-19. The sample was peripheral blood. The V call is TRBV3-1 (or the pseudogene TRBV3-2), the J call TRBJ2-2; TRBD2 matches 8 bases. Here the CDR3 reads CASSRAGGIGELFF. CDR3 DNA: TGTGCCAGCAGCCGGGCGGGAGGAATCGGGGAGCTGTTTTTT.